This T cell receptor (beta chain) was identified in a study of Ad26.COV2.S vaccination and SARS-CoV-2 variants. At the level of the study: Within the COV1001 Ad26.COV2.S trial arm, the donor was enrolled. Recipients of Ad26.COV2.S got it intramuscularly, once or twice 56 days apart. The study's findings and limits: Relative to placebo recipients, vaccine recipients exhibited elevated spike-specific TCR breadth.

Regarding treatment: some 19 received Ad26.COV2.S at low or high dose, single or two shots; 5 received placebo; per-sample allocation not given. Samples analyzed were those drawn on day 63 after the first vaccine or placebo injection. An 18-55-year-old adult in Boston served as donor. The method was immunoSEQ multiplex PCR; TCRdb's version includes in-frame clones alone and lacks a portion of them. The profile shows about 350,000 clones, more than 75% of them singletons. The CDR3 is 18 residues long. J lost 0 bases, V lost 2 bases, and 10 bases had no gene match. The V gene's germline CDR1 is LGHNA and CDR2 YSLEER. As for this clone: Its cognate antigen is unknown.

The material sequenced was peripheral blood, taken in a trial of Ad26.COV2.S vaccine versus placebo. This sequence originates from a person between 18 and 60 years old who received the Ad26.COV2.S COVID-19 vaccine or a placebo. This chain uses TRBV4-3 with TRBJ1-5, with 7 bases identical to TRBD1. The CDR3 DNA sequence: TGCGCCAGCAGCCAAAGACTATCAGGGGGGAATAGCAATCAGCCCCAGCATTTT. Its protein is CASSQRLSGGNSNQPQHF.